This T cell receptor (beta chain) appears in the sequencing data of a study of T cell repertoires in aging, cancer and after chemotherapy. Peripheral blood genomic DNA, not sorted cells or RNA, was the template. The length of the CDR3 is 15 residues. The germline V and J ends were trimmed by 3 bases and 1 base, with 11 bases remaining between them. The germline V gene has CDR1 SGHDT and CDR2 YYEEEE. Multiplex touch-down PCR with TRB-A/B primers amplified rearranged V-D-J TRB sequences. MiXCR was run by TCRdb on the multiplex PCR reads, yielding one entry per CDR3 protein. The data show about 4,800 distinct CDR3 sequences, roughly 27% seen once.

Sequencing input: blood. This sequence joins TRBV5-6 and TRBJ2-1; TRBD1 might be the D (6 bases). The receptor was isolated from a human donor in good health. The CDR3 reads CASSSVDRSYNEQFF. The DNA of the CDR3 is TGTGCCAGCAGCTCAGTGGACAGATCCTACAATGAGCAGTTCTTC.